This T cell receptor beta chain was obtained from a study of T cell repertoires in cytomegalovirus infection. Study summary: As its CMV epitopes, the study selected recently identified HLA-C-restricted and well-studied HLA-B-restricted targets. The public TCR beta signatures pointed to both CMV infection and matching HLA type.

In regard to this clonotype: What it recognizes is unknown.

Via MiXCR, TCRdb re-called the reads, giving one row per CDR3 protein. Of approximately 50,000 distinct CDR3 sequences listed, about a fifth were seen once; the top ten hold 55% to 65%. Germline CDR1 LGHNT, CDR2 FRNRAP. The V and J ends lost 1 base and 7 bases respectively, with 8 bases between them. The CDR3 consists of 13 residues. Findings and limits, study-wide: Carriers of CMV plus the relevant HLA were identified by cumulative public TCR beta family frequency. Across the ex vivo response, the dominant clonotypes were HLA-C-restricted CMV-specific TCR beta clonotypes.

This chain connects TRBV12-5 to TRBJ2-1, with D tentatively TRBD2 (6 bases). This clonotype originated in a human donor in good health (CMV status not recorded). Some clones in this sample may be carry-over from other donors' samples. The source material was CD8+ T cells from cultured PBMCs, sampled from culture after CMV antigen stimulation. CDR3 sequence reads: CASGLAGVNEQFF. The CDR3 DNA follows: TGTGCTAGTGGTTTGGCGGGAGTGAATGAGCAGTTCTTC.